The 2 T cell receptor beta chains presented below share a single source sample, sequenced in a study of blood T cell repertoires in COVID-19. Profiling relied on immunoSEQ multiplex PCR, and the TCRdb table lists in-frame clones only, not all of them. Seen here are 32,000 or so clones, about 90% observed once, and the top ten hold around 2%. Source material: peripheral blood. Receptors originate from a man in his forties or fifties with active or convalescent COVID-19.

This clone has only a few counts. This chain connects TRBV27 to TRBJ2-3; maybe TRBD1 (7 bases). CDR1 is MNHEY and CDR2 is SMNVEV in the germline V gene (reference sequence). The CDR3 totals 16 residues. Trimming cost V 6 bases and J 0 bases, with 16 bases left between them. The DNA of the CDR3 is TGTGCCAGCAGCTTGGCGGGACAGATAAGCACAGATACGCAGTATTTT. This encodes CASSLAGQISTDTQYF.

This clone appeared once. V and J are TRBV19 and TRBJ1-1; unclear D gene. Trimming took 7 bases from V and 0 from J, leaving 12 bases between them. The V gene's germline CDR1 is LNHDA and CDR2 SQIVND (reference sequence). The CDR3 spans 14 residues. The CDR3 DNA reads as TGTGCCAGTAAAGAGCCGCCCATGAACACTGAAGCTTTCTTT. Its protein is CASKEPPMNTEAFF.